These T cell receptor beta chains were read from a single sample in a study of siplizumab effects on memory and regulatory T cells. Profiled with immunoSEQ multiplex PCR; TCRdb holds only in-frame clones, not every one. The table records around 100,000 clones, over 85% of them present only once. What was sequenced was Tregs sorted from blood. Source of these receptors: a human donor in good health. Each CDR3 is given with its conserved first and last residue. The order of the fields is CDR3 DNA, CDR3 protein, D gene, V gene, J gene, CDR3 length. The D gene is left open where the match is weak.

cdr3_nt: TGTGCCAGCAGTGAAGAGTTGCGGGGGGCCACAGATACGCAGTATTTT
cdr3_aa: CASSEELRGATDTQYF
d_call: TRBD2
v_call: TRBV6-1
j_call: TRBJ2-3
cdr3_length: 16

cdr3_nt: TGCAGTGCTCCTTTCCCCGAAGCTTTCTTT
cdr3_aa: CSAPFPEAFF
d_call: NA
v_call: TRBV20-1
j_call: TRBJ1-1
cdr3_length: 10

cdr3_nt: TGTGCCAGCAGCTTATCGGTCAACAATGAGCAGTTCTTC
cdr3_aa: CASSLSVNNEQFF
d_call: NA
v_call: TRBV11-2
j_call: TRBJ2-1
cdr3_length: 13

cdr3_nt: TGTGCCAGCACCCGGGACAGGGGTAAAGAGACCCAGTACTTC
cdr3_aa: CASTRDRGKETQYF
d_call: TRBD1
v_call: TRBV2
j_call: TRBJ2-5
cdr3_length: 14

cdr3_nt: TGTGCCAGCAGCTTATCGAACAGCTACGAGCAGTACTTC
cdr3_aa: CASSLSNSYEQYF
d_call: NA
v_call: TRBV5-4
j_call: TRBJ2-7
cdr3_length: 13

cdr3_nt: TGTGCCAGTAGTGCCGTTCCAGGGATGAGCAATCAGCCCCAGCATTTT
cdr3_aa: CASSAVPGMSNQPQHF
d_call: NA
v_call: TRBV19
j_call: TRBJ1-5
cdr3_length: 16

cdr3_nt: TGCAGCGTTGAGATCAGGAGATCCAGTGGCTACACCTTC
cdr3_aa: CSVEIRRSSGYTF
d_call: NA
v_call: TRBV29-1
j_call: TRBJ1-2
cdr3_length: 13

cdr3_nt: TGTGCCAGCAGTTACTCGTGGGGACTACCCAACTATGAGCAGTTCTTC
cdr3_aa: CASSYSWGLPNYEQFF
d_call: TRBD2
v_call: TRBV6-5
j_call: TRBJ2-1
cdr3_length: 16

cdr3_nt: TGTGCCAGCAGTTCCCGGACAGTCAGAAATAGCAATGAGCAGTTCTTC
cdr3_aa: CASSSRTVRNSNEQFF
d_call: NA
v_call: TRBV27
j_call: TRBJ2-1
cdr3_length: 16

cdr3_nt: TGTGCCAGCAGCACCCAGCTAGCGGGAGGGGGTACGCAGTATTTT
cdr3_aa: CASSTQLAGGGTQYF
d_call: TRBD2
v_call: TRBV11-3
j_call: TRBJ2-3
cdr3_length: 15

cdr3_nt: TGTGCCAGCAGCACCTCCTTGAGCACTGAAGCTTTCTTT
cdr3_aa: CASSTSLSTEAFF
d_call: NA
v_call: TRBV9
j_call: TRBJ1-1
cdr3_length: 13

cdr3_nt: TGTGCCACCAGCAGAGATAAGGGGGGCGCTGGCTATGGCTACACCTTC
cdr3_aa: CATSRDKGGAGYGYTF
d_call: NA
v_call: TRBV15
j_call: TRBJ1-2
cdr3_length: 16

cdr3_nt: TGTGCCAGCAGCTACCGGGACGGGCCCTACGAGCAGTACTTC
cdr3_aa: CASSYRDGPYEQYF
d_call: NA
v_call: TRBV6-5
j_call: TRBJ2-7
cdr3_length: 14